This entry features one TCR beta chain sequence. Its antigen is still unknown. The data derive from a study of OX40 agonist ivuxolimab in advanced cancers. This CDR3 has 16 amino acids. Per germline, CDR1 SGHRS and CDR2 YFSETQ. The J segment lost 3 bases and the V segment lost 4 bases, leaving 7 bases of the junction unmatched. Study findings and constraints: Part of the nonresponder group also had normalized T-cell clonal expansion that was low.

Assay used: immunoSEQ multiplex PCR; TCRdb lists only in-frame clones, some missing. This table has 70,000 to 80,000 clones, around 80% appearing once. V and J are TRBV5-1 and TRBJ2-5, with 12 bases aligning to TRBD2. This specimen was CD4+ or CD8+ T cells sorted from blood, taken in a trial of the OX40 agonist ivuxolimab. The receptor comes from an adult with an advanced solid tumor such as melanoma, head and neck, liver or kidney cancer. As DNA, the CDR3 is TGCGCCAGCAGCACTTCACTAGCGGGGGGAAAAGAGACCCAGTACTTC. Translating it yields CASSTSLAGGKETQYF. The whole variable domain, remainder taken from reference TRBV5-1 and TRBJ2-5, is KAGVTQTPRYLIKTRGQQVTLSCSPISGHRSVSWYQQTPGQGLQFLFEYFSETQRNKGNFPGRFSGRQFSNSRSEMNVSTLELGDSALYLCASSTSLAGGKETQYFGPGTRLLVL.